Listed below are T cell receptor beta chains from one sample, sequenced in a study of blood T cell repertoires in COVID-19. Measured with immunoSEQ multiplex PCR; TCRdb has only the in-frame clones, and not every one. The sample carries 110,000 to 150,000 clones, over 80% recorded once. Specimen: peripheral blood. These receptors were taken from a woman older than 75 with acute or convalescent COVID-19. CDR3s include the opening cysteine and the closing phenylalanine or tryptophan. The order of the fields is clone size, J gene, V gene, CDR3 protein. Clone size is not always given. Where it is, it says once, few, many or a class for expanded clones.

NA,TRBJ1-4,TRBV7-9,CASSPWGGHGEKLFF
NA,TRBJ2-1,TRBV10-3,CAISEVSNEQFF
NA,TRBJ1-2,TRBV6-2/TRBV6-3,CASSYGLIYGYTF
NA,TRBJ1-1,TRBV7-2,CASSLGAGGIYEAFF
NA,TRBJ2-7,TRBV5-1,CASSTFPGQGGSSSYEQYF
once,TRBJ2-3,TRBV24-1,CATSSSSTDTQYF
NA,TRBJ1-1,TRBV18,CASSPSFGTGFTEAFF
NA,TRBJ2-3,TRBV11-3,CASSRTGGRPDTQYF
NA,TRBJ1-2,TRBV19,CASSIPNRGQGAAGYTF
NA,TRBJ2-2,TRBV28,CASTPSGFDTGELFF
NA,TRBJ1-2,TRBV18,CASSPTLGQMRDGYTF
NA,TRBJ2-5,TRBV4-2,CASSHQGGGETQYF
NA,TRBJ2-6,TRBV5-1,CASSLRGSGANVLTF
NA,TRBJ2-7,TRBV10-1,CASSEGQDPYEQYF